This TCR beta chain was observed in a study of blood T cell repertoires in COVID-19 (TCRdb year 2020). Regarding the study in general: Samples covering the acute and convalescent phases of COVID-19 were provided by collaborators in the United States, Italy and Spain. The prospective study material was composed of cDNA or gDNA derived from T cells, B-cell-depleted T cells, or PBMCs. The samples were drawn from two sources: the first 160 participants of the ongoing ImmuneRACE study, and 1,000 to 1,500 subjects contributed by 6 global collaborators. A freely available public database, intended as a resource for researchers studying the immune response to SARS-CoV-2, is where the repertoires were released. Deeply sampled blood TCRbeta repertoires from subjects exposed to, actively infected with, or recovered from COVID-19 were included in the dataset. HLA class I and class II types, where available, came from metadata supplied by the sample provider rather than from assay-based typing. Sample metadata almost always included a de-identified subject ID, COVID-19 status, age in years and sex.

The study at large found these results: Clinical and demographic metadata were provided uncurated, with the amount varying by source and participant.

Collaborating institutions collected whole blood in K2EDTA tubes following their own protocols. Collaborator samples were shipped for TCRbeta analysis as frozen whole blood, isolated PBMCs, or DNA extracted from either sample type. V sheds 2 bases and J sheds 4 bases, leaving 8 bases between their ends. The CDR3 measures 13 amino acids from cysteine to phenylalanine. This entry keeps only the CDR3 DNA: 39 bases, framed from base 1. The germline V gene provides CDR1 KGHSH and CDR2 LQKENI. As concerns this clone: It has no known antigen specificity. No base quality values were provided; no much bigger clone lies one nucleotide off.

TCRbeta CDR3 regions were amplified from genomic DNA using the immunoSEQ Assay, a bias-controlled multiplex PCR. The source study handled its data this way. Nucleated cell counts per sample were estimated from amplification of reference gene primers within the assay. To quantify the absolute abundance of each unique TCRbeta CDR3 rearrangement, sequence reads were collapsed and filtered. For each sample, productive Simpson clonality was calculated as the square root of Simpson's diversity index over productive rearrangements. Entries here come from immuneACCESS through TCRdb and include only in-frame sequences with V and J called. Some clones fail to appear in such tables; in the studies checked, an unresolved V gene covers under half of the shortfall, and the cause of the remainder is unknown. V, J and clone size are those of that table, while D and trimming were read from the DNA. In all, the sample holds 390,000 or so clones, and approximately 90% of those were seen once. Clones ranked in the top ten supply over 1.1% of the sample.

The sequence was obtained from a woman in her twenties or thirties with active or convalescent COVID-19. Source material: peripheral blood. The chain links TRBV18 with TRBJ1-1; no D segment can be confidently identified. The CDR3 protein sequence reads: CASSPVRGTEAFF. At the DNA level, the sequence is TGTGCCAGCTCACCAGTGCGGGGCACTGAAGCTTTCTTT.